This T cell receptor (beta chain) was obtained from a study of T cell responses to AZD1222 COVID-19 vaccine. The germline V gene has CDR1 MNHEY and CDR2 SVGAGI. Deletions cut 7 bases from V and 4 bases from J, with 14 bases between. The CDR3 runs 14 residues. Libraries were prepared by immunoSEQ multiplex PCR; TCRdb keeps only in-frame clonotypes and omits some of them. The sample has more than 110,000 clones, 70% to 90% seen once. V and J are TRBV6-5 and TRBJ1-3, with D possibly being TRBD1 (5 bases). The TCR originated in an adult in good health. The input for sequencing was peripheral blood, taken on day 0 of AZD1222 vaccination. This CDR3 is CASIPGSEGNTIYF. CDR3 nucleotides: TGTGCCAGCATACCAGGGTCGGAAGGAAACACCATATATTTT.